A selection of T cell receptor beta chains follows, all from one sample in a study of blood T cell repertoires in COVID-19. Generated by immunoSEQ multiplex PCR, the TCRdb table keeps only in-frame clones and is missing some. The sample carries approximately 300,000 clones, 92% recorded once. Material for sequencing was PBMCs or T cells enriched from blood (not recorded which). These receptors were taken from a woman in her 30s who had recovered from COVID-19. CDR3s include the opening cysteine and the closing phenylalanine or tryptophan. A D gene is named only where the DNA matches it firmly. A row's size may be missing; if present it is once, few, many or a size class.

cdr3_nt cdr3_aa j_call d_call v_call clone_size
TGTGCCAGCAGCCCAGGGGATTATGGCTACACCTTC CASSPGDYGYTF TRBJ1-2 . TRBV6-2/TRBV6-3 once
TGTGCCAGCAGCCAGGACAGGGACGGTTCACCCCTCCACTTT CASSQDRDGSPLHF TRBJ1-6 TRBD1 TRBV5-4 .
TGTGCCAGTAGGAGGGGACTCAACGTCCTGACTTTC CASRRGLNVLTF TRBJ2-6 . TRBV19 once
TGCGCCAGCAGCTCTCCCTCTAGCGCCCCGGCTAGATCCTACAATGAGCAGTTCTTC CASSSPSSAPARSYNEQFF TRBJ2-1 . TRBV5-1 .
TGTGCCAGTCGCCTAGCGGGGGGCAACACCGGGGAGCTGTTTTTT CASRLAGGNTGELFF TRBJ2-2 TRBD2 TRBV19 .
TGTGCCAGCAGCTTGGCGAAAAGGCAGGGGAGTCAGCCCCAGCATTTT CASSLAKRQGSQPQHF TRBJ1-5 . TRBV5-5 .
TGTGCCAGCAGCTTGCAAGGGAGGGGTAATAATTCACCCCTCCACTTT CASSLQGRGNNSPLHF TRBJ1-6 . TRBV7-2 .
TGTGCCAGCAGCTTTCCGGGACAGGATCAGCCCCAGCATTTT CASSFPGQDQPQHF TRBJ1-5 TRBD1 TRBV7-9 .
TGTGCCAGCTTTTCACCGGGGGTCACAGATACGCAGTATTTT CASFSPGVTDTQYF TRBJ2-3 . TRBV28 once
TGCGCCAGCAGCCGCCTAGCGGGGATAGGGGTGGAGACCCAGTACTTC CASSRLAGIGVETQYF TRBJ2-5 TRBD2 TRBV5-1 .
TGTGCCAGCAAGGCAGGGGGGAGCGAGCAGTACTTC CASKAGGSEQYF TRBJ2-7 . TRBV28 .
TGCGCCAGCAGCTGGGACGGGACAGGGTATGGCTACACCTTC CASSWDGTGYGYTF TRBJ1-2 TRBD1 TRBV5-1 once
TGTGCCATCAGTGAGTCCTCGGGGGGCACCTACAATGAGCAGTTCTTC CAISESSGGTYNEQFF TRBJ2-1 . TRBV10-3 .
TGTGCCAGCAGTCGGACAGGGGAGCGCTCTGGGGCCAACGTCCTGACTTTC CASSRTGERSGANVLTF TRBJ2-6 TRBD1 TRBV27 .
TGTGCCTGGAGCTCCGGGACACGACCTTCTAACTATGGCTACACCTTC CAWSSGTRPSNYGYTF TRBJ1-2 . TRBV30 once
TGTGCCAGCTCGTCGAGCATCTACGAGCAGTACTTC CASSSSIYEQYF TRBJ2-7 . TRBV28 .
TGCGCCAGCAGCCTCGGACAGTTAACCTCCTACGAGCAGTACTTC CASSLGQLTSYEQYF TRBJ2-7 . TRBV5-1 .
TGTGCCTGGAGTACGGGGGGGACAATCACCGGGGAGCTGTTTTTT CAWSTGGTITGELFF TRBJ2-2 TRBD2 TRBV30 .
TGTGCCAGCAGTTCATACTGGGACATTGAAGCTTTCTTT CASSSYWDIEAFF TRBJ1-1 . TRBV12-3/TRBV12-4 .
TGTGCCAGCAGCTTACGGGGGGAAAAACTGTTTTTT CASSLRGEKLFF TRBJ1-4 . TRBV13 .
TGTGCCAGTAGCCACTCCGGGACAGGGTGGGACGAGCAGTACTTC CASSHSGTGWDEQYF TRBJ2-7 TRBD1 TRBV19 .
TGTGCCAGCTCACCCCAGGGTCTGAACACTGAAGCTTTCTTT CASSPQGLNTEAFF TRBJ1-1 . TRBV18 .
TGTGCCACCAGTGAGAATGGAAAACTAGCCCGCGAGCAGTACTTC CATSENGKLAREQYF TRBJ2-7 . TRBV24-1 .
TGTGCCAGCAGCTTGACAGATCAGCCCCAGCATTTT CASSLTDQPQHF TRBJ1-5 . TRBV28 once
TGTGCCAGCAGTGAGGGTCGCGAGGGTCAGCCCCAGCATTTT CASSEGREGQPQHF TRBJ1-5 . TRBV6-4 once
TGTGCCAGCAGTATGAGTGCCTACAATGAGCAGTTCTTC CASSMSAYNEQFF TRBJ2-1 . TRBV6-5 .
TGTGGCCTTTCGGGGGGTGACCCCGGAATGGGAAACATTCAGTACTTC CGLSGGDPGMGNIQYF TRBJ2-4 TRBD2 TRBV3-1/TRBV3-2 .
TGTGCCTGGGGCGGACAGCCCCAAGAGACCCAGTACTTC CAWGGQPQETQYF TRBJ2-5 . TRBV30 .
TGTGCCAGCACCTTGGACAGGGCCGGCACTGAAGCTTTCTTT CASTLDRAGTEAFF TRBJ1-1 TRBD1 TRBV5-4 .
TGTGCCAGCAGTTTAGGAGCGTCCTACGAGCAGTACTTC CASSLGASYEQYF TRBJ2-7 . TRBV28 .
TGTGCCAGCAGTTCGACTGCACTCCGCCGGGACTCTTACGAGCAGTACTTC CASSSTALRRDSYEQYF TRBJ2-7 . TRBV28 .
TGTGCTAGTGCACCCGGGGGGGGCTCCAACAATGAGCAGTTCTTC CASAPGGGSNNEQFF TRBJ2-1 TRBD2 TRBV12-5 .
TGTGCCAGCAGGTCCTCGGGGGAGCAGTACTTC CASRSSGEQYF TRBJ2-7 . TRBV28 .
TGTGCCAGCAGTTACTTAAGGAGGGGAGGGGACACTGAAGCTTTCTTT CASSYLRRGGDTEAFF TRBJ1-1 . TRBV6-6 once
TGTGCCAGCAGCTTACGACTAGCGGGAGGGTGGACAGATACGCAGTATTTT CASSLRLAGGWTDTQYF TRBJ2-3 TRBD2 TRBV7-2 once
TGTGCCAGTACCCTGGGGGGGTATAGCAATCAGCCCCAGCATTTT CASTLGGYSNQPQHF TRBJ1-5 . TRBV19 few
TGTGCCAGCAGCCGCACCGGGACTAGCGGGGGGGCAGATACGCAGTATTTT CASSRTGTSGGADTQYF TRBJ2-3 TRBD2 TRBV7-2 .
TGTGCCAGCAGTTTTGGAGTTAAAAATGAAAAACTGTTTTTT CASSFGVKNEKLFF TRBJ1-4 . TRBV27 .
TGTGCCGCACGGGACAGGCGTTTTGACGAGCAGTACTTC CAARDRRFDEQYF TRBJ2-7 TRBD1 TRBV6-6 .
TGTGCCACCAGCAGAACCGGACTAGGCGATACGCAGTATTTT CATSRTGLGDTQYF TRBJ2-3 TRBD2 TRBV15 once
TGTGCCAGCAGCTTAGGGGACAGGGTGAGGTATCTCACCGGGGAGCTGTTTTTT CASSLGDRVRYLTGELFF TRBJ2-2 TRBD1 TRBV11-2 .
TGTGCCAGCAGCCAAAGTAATCAGTATGGCTACACCTTC CASSQSNQYGYTF TRBJ1-2 . TRBV14 .
TGTGCCAGCAGTTTTGGGGCCACAGATACGCAGTATTTT CASSFGATDTQYF TRBJ2-3 . TRBV27 .